The TCR beta chain described here comes from a study of blood T cell repertoires in COVID-19. On the study more broadly: Some COVID-19 samples were acute and others convalescent; all came from the United States, Italy and Spain. T cells, B-cell-depleted T cells, or PBMCs supplied cDNA or gDNA.

In the original analysis: Estimation of nucleated cell counts was performed using reference gene primer amplification. Only in-frame clones appear in the TCRdb table, and some are missing; sequencing was by immunoSEQ multiplex PCR. That table furnishes V, J and clone size, whereas the DNA furnished D and trimming. The sample carries about 250,000 clones, about 79% recorded once. V lost 1 base and J 5 bases, leaving 17 bases between the germline ends. Germline V gene sequence: CDR1 LGHDT, CDR2 YNNKEL (reference sequence). The CDR3 runs 16 residues. The sequencing input was peripheral blood. The sequence was obtained from a man older than 75 with acute or convalescent COVID-19. V usage is TRBV3-1 (or the pseudogene TRBV3-2) and J usage is TRBJ1-2; D unclear. The CDR3 nucleotides are TGTGCCAGCAGCCAAGCCAACAGCCCTCGAGGGTATGGCTACACCTTC. Translated: CASSQANSPRGYGYTF.